This entry lists 3 T cell receptor beta chains sequenced from one sample in a study of CD8+ T cells in alopecia areata. RNA extraction and reverse transcription yielded cDNA as sequencing template. TCRdb's copy holds only in-frame clones and misses some; the assay was immunoSEQ multiplex PCR. The data show some 110,000 clones, 30% to 40% seen once. Sequencing was performed on CD4+ T cells sorted from blood. These receptors all come from a human donor with alopecia areata.

This clone has only a few counts. The V and J genes are TRBV7-9 and TRBJ2-4, with D possibly TRBD1 on 7 matching bases. Trimming removed 5 bases from V and 8 bases from J, with 16 bases in between. Germline V gives CDR1 SEHNR, CDR2 FQNEAQ (reference sequence). CDR3 length: 14 residues. CDR3 amino acids: CASSGRTGGDIQYF. The CDR3 nucleotides read TGTGCCAGCAGCGGGAGGACAGGAGGGGACATTCAGTACTTC.

This clone was seen a few times. The J gene is TRBJ1-5, the V gene TRBV30; TRBD1 might be the D (5 bases). Germline CDR1 and CDR2: GTSNPN and SVGIG (reference sequence). V lost 1 base to trimming and J lost 4 bases, with 8 bases between them. The CDR3 spans 13 residues. The CDR3 nucleotides read TGTGCCTGGAGTGCAGGGAATAATCAGCCCCAGCATTTT. Residues: CAWSAGNNQPQHF.

This clone appeared a few times. The rearrangement joins TRBV28 to TRBJ2-1; D ambiguous. V lost 2 bases, J lost 8 bases, and 4 bases lay in between. This CDR3 is 11 amino acids long. The germline V gene has CDR1 MDHEN and CDR2 SYDVKM. The CDR3 loop is CASSLLYEQFF. CDR3 DNA sequence: TGTGCCAGCAGTTTACTCTATGAGCAGTTCTTC. Complete variable domain (other parts from reference TRBV28 and TRBJ2-1): DVKVTQSSRYLVKRTGEKVFLECVQDMDHENMFWYRQDPGLGLRLIYFSYDVKMKEKGDIPEGYSVSREKKERFSLILESASTNQTSMYLCASSLLYEQFFGPGTRLTVL.